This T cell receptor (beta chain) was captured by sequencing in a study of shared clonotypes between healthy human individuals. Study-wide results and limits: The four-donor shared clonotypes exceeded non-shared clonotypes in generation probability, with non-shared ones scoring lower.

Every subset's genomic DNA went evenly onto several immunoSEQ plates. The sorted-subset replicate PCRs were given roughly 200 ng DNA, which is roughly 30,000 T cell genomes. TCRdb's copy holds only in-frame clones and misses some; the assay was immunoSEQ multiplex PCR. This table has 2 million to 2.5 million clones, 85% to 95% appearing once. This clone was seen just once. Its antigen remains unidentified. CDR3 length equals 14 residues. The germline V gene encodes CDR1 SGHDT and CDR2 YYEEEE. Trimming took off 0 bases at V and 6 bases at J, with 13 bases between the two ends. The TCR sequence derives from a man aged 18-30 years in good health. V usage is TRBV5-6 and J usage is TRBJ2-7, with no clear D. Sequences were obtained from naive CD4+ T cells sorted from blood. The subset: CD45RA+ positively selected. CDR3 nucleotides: TGTGCCAGCAGCTTGGGGCTGGTGGTTGGCGAGCAGTACTTC. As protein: CASSLGLVVGEQYF. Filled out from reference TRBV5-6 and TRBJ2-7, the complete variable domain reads DAGVTQSPTHLIKTRGQQVTLRCSPKSGHDTVSWYQQALGQGPQFIFQYYEEEERQRGNFPDRFSGHQFPNYSSELNVNALLLGDSALYLCASSLGLVVGEQYFGPGTRLTVT.